These 26 T cell receptor beta chains came from one sample sequenced in a study of T-cell reconstitution after alpha-beta-depleted transplantation in children. A TCRbeta library incorporating unique molecular identifiers was prepared. TCRdb re-called the PCR reads through MiXCR, storing one row per CDR3 protein. Of fewer than 400,000 distinct CDR3 sequences listed, just over 20% are singletons. Here the sequenced sample was PBMCs from the stem cell graft donor, taken from the stem cell graft. The receptors shown here come from a human donor who donated a stem cell graft to a child with acute myeloid leukemia.

This clonotype has a handful of counts. The V gene is TRBV15, the J gene TRBJ2-1; D is unclear. Germline CDR1 and CDR2: LNHNV and YYDKDF (reference sequence). Trimming removed 3 bases from V and 13 bases from J, with 19 bases in between. The CDR3 is 14 amino acids. The CDR3 coding sequence is TGTGCCACCAGCAGGGGCCATCAGCGCACCAGACAGTTCTTC. This encodes CATSRGHQRTRQFF.

This clonotype was counted only a few times. V is TRBV20-1 and J is TRBJ2-5; 8 nucleotides agree with TRBD2. CDR1 DFQATT and CDR2 SNEGSKA come from the germline V gene (reference sequence). This CDR3 has 16 amino acids. Trimming at V came to 0 bases and at J to 4 bases, leaving 10 bases not matched to a gene. The CDR3 sequence is CSARDFTEREPETQYF. The CDR3 bases are TGCAGTGCTAGAGATTTCACAGAGCGGGAGCCAGAGACCCAGTACTTC.

This clonotype was detected a few times. The rearrangement uses TRBV28 and TRBJ1-5; perhaps TRBD1 as D (6 bases). V lost 6 bases to trimming and J lost 7 bases, with 19 bases between them. Germline V gene sequence: CDR1 MDHEN, CDR2 SYDVKM. There are 15 residues in the CDR3. The CDR3: CASSLTGSRLQPQHF. DNA of the CDR3: TGTGCCAGCAGCTTGACAGGCAGTCGGTTACAGCCCCAGCATTTT.

The rearrangement uses TRBV5-1 and TRBJ2-5; the D call may be TRBD1 or TRBD2 (5 bases each). CDR1 is SGHRS and CDR2 is YFSETQ in the germline V gene. The V and J ends lost 0 bases and 1 base respectively, with 19 bases between them. The length of the CDR3 is 18 residues. The CDR3 reads CASSLGVQPFGGQETQYF. Here the CDR3 DNA reads TGCGCCAGCAGCTTGGGAGTCCAACCATTTGGGGGCCAAGAGACCCAGTACTTC.

There are many counts of this clonotype. The CDR3 DNA reads TGCAGTGCTACTATAGCGGGAGGTGGCAATGAGCAGTTCTTC. Encoded protein: CSATIAGGGNEQFF. The J gene is TRBJ2-1, the V gene TRBV20-1, with 10 positions matching TRBD2. This CDR3 contains 14 residues. The germline gives CDR1 DFQATT, CDR2 SNEGSKA (reference sequence). After removal of 4 bases from V and 6 bases from J, the junction contained 6 bases not matched to a gene.

In its sample, this clonotype was seen many times. The chain is built from TRBV20-1 and TRBJ2-1; D may be TRBD1 (5 bases). Germline CDR1 is DFQATT and CDR2 is SNEGSKA (reference sequence). Trimming cost V 1 base and J 4 bases, with 11 bases left between them. This CDR3 comprises 14 residues. The CDR3 DNA reads as TGCAGTGCTAGAGTAAACACAGGTTACAATGAGCAGTTCTTC. It translates to CSARVNTGYNEQFF.

This clonotype was picked up a small number of times. The chain carries TRBV7-2 and TRBJ2-3, with unresolved D. Germline-derived CDR1 and CDR2 are SGHTA and FQGNSA. The length of the CDR3 is 13 residues. Trimming removed 5 bases at V and 4 bases at J, with 10 bases between. CDR3 DNA sequence: TGTGCCAGCAGCGATAGTGGGTCAGATACGCAGTATTTT. Translated: CASSDSGSDTQYF.

The chain carries TRBV24-1 and TRBJ2-5, with unresolved D. V shed 5 bases and J shed 1 base, with 13 bases lying between them. Germline loops: CDR1 KGHDR, CDR2 SFDVKD. CDR3 size: 15 residues. CDR3 region: CATSVPDGSQETQYF. In DNA form, the CDR3 reads TGTGCCACCAGTGTCCCGGACGGATCCCAAGAGACCCAGTACTTC.

The chain joins TRBV7-9 to TRBJ2-5; a weak D match, TRBD2 (6 bases). The germline V and J ends were trimmed by 3 bases and 5 bases, with 13 bases remaining between them. CDR3 length: 14 amino acids. CDR1 is SEHNR and CDR2 is FQNEAQ in the germline V gene (reference sequence). For the CDR3, the DNA is TGTGCCAGCAGCTTCGAAGGAGGGTGGGAGACCCAGTACTTC. Its protein is CASSFEGGWETQYF. Together with reference TRBV7-9 and TRBJ2-5, the CDR3 gives the full variable domain: DTGVSQNPRHKITKRGQNVTFRCDPISEHNRLYWYRQTLGQGPEFLTYFQNEAQLEKSRLLSDRFSAERPKGSFSTLEIQRTEQGDSAMYLCASSFEGGWETQYFGPGTRLLVL.

The chain links TRBV29-1 to TRBJ2-7, with D possibly being TRBD2 (6 bases). The germline V gene encodes CDR1 SQVTM and CDR2 ANQGSEA. CDR3 length: 14 residues. V was trimmed by 3 bases and J by 2 bases, leaving 14 bases between them. In nucleotides, the CDR3 is TGCAGCGTTGACGGCGGGAAATTCCCCTACGAGCAGTACTTC. It encodes CSVDGGKFPYEQYF.

As for this clonotype: Compared with germline, one end of the junction differs, possibly owing to a read error. The chain recombines TRBV20-1 with TRBJ2-7; TRBD2 matches at 14 bases. The CDR3 has 12 amino acids. Germline V gene lookup returns CDR1 DFQATT and CDR2 SNEGSKA (reference sequence). The CDR3 is CSARSRTSGRFF. The CDR3 nucleotides are TGCAGTGCTAGATCCCGGACTAGCGGGAGGTTTTTC.

Remarks on this clonotype: A much larger clone differs from this one at a single base, so this may be a read error. The chain combines TRBV3-1 with TRBJ2-1; 7 bases match TRBD1. Germline V gives CDR1 LGHDT, CDR2 YNNKEL (reference sequence). The J segment lost 10 bases and the V segment lost 6 bases, leaving 3 bases of the junction unmatched. The CDR3 extends over 11 amino acids. CDR3 nucleotide sequence: TGTGCCAGCAGTGAACAGGGGGAGCAGTTCTTC. Its translation: CASSEQGEQFF.

This clonotype appeared many times. This chain links TRBV29-1 with TRBJ2-1; 9 bases are shared with TRBD1. The CDR3 covers 14 residues. V shed 5 bases and J 3 bases; nucleotides not matched to a gene: 5. CDR1 and CDR2 (germline): SQVTM, ANQGSEA. The CDR3 here is CSVTGTGLYNEQFF. Here the CDR3 DNA reads TGCAGCGTTACCGGGACAGGGCTCTACAATGAGCAGTTCTTC.

The CDR3 protein is CASSEVGGGGETQYF. CDR3 bases: TGTGCCAGCAGTGAAGTCGGTGGGGGAGGAGAGACCCAGTACTTC. The V call is TRBV6-1, the J call TRBJ2-5; maybe TRBD2 (6 bases). Germline-derived CDR1 and CDR2 are MNHNS and SASEGT. Trimming pared 1 base from V and 4 bases from J, leaving 13 bases between. The CDR3 is made up of 15 amino acids.

In its sample, this clonotype was seen many times. The V and J genes are TRBV15 and TRBJ2-7; D remains unclear. Germline CDR1 LNHNV, CDR2 YYDKDF (reference sequence). V shed 0 bases and J shed 5 bases, with 17 bases lying between them. The CDR3 is made up of 16 amino acids. CDR3 residues: CATSRDPIITLNEQYF. CDR3 sequence (DNA): TGTGCCACCAGCAGAGATCCGATTATCACTCTCAACGAGCAGTACTTC.

This chain joins TRBV6-1 and TRBJ2-7; the D is unclear. The CDR3 runs to 15 residues. Germline CDR1 reads MNHNS; CDR2 reads SASEGT. The germline V and J ends were trimmed by 2 bases and 0 bases, with 11 bases remaining between them. CDR3 in DNA: TGTGCCAGCAGTGAAACGGGTCGATCCTCCTACGAGCAGTACTTC. Amino acids: CASSETGRSSYEQYF.

A few counts support this clonotype. V gene TRBV10-3 combines with J gene TRBJ2-7; D might be TRBD2 (5 bases). With 4 bases removed from V and 6 bases from J, the gap between germline ends came to 10 bases. Germline V gene lookup returns CDR1 ENHRY and CDR2 SYGVKD. The CDR3 runs to 12 residues. The chain's CDR3 is CAISGTGIEQYF. CDR3 DNA: TGTGCCATCAGTGGTACGGGGATCGAGCAGTACTTC.

The chain uses TRBV20-1 and TRBJ1-3; weak D call: TRBD1 (6 bases). V gave up 7 bases and J gave up 3 bases, with 13 bases separating them. Germline V gives CDR1 DFQATT, CDR2 SNEGSKA (reference sequence). CDR3 length: 13 amino acids. CDR3 sequence reads: CSGQGFGGNTIYF. CDR3 in DNA: TGCAGTGGTCAGGGGTTCGGTGGAAACACCATATATTTT.

This clonotype was seen only a few times. The chain has TRBV20-1 and TRBJ2-7; D possibly uses TRBD1 or TRBD2 (5 bases each). Trimming cost V 6 bases and J 7 bases, with 19 bases left between them. Germline CDR1 and CDR2: DFQATT and SNEGSKA (reference sequence). This CDR3 has 13 residues. The CDR3 here is CSALRGPPREQYF. For the CDR3, the DNA is TGCAGTGCCCTCCGGGGACCTCCTCGGGAGCAGTACTTC.

This clonotype has at least ten counts. The CDR3 reads CSSPRVYNEQFF. The CDR3, as DNA: TGCAGTAGCCCACGTGTCTACAATGAGCAGTTCTTC. The V and J genes are TRBV20-1 and TRBJ2-1; D call uncertain. Trimming removed 8 bases from V and 3 bases from J, with 11 bases in between. The length of the CDR3 is 12 residues. Germline V gene lookup returns CDR1 DFQATT and CDR2 SNEGSKA (reference sequence).

In nucleotides, the CDR3 is TGCGCCAGCAGCGCACGGACAGGGCAGGGGAACTATGGCTACACCTTC. This encodes CASSARTGQGNYGYTF. This sequence joins TRBV4-3 and TRBJ1-2, with 8 bases fitting TRBD1. Germline V lookup: CDR1 LGHNA, CDR2 YSLEER. The CDR3 extends over 16 amino acids. J gave up 2 bases and V 5 bases, and 10 bases lay outside the gene matches.

Only a few counts were recorded for this clonotype. V is TRBV7-9 and J is TRBJ2-6; D is ambiguous. Trimming pared 5 bases from V and 7 bases from J, leaving 9 bases between. The CDR3 contains 13 residues. The germline CDR1 and CDR2 sequences are SEHNR and FQNEAQ (reference sequence). CDR3: CASSDITANVLTF. The CDR3 bases are TGTGCCAGCAGCGACATCACAGCCAACGTCCTGACTTTC.

This clonotype has only a few counts. The V gene is TRBV4-2, the J gene TRBJ2-2; 9 nucleotides agree with TRBD2. Germline V CDR1 and CDR2: LGHNA, YNFKEQ. With 1 base clipped from V and 6 bases from J, the junction kept 6 bases outside the gene matches. This CDR3 region has 16 residues. The DNA for the CDR3 is TGTGCCAGCAGCCAAGTGGGGACTAGCTCTTCCGGGGAGCTGTTTTTT. Protein sequence: CASSQVGTSSSGELFF.

This chain joins TRBV11-2 and TRBJ2-3; D unresolved. V dropped 4 bases and J dropped 3 bases, with 14 bases sitting between them. CDR1 is SGHAT, CDR2 FQNNGV, per germline. The CDR3 has 15 amino acids. The CDR3 nucleotides are TGTGCCAGCAGCTCCCTGGGCGAGTGGACAGATACGCAGTATTTT. Encoded protein: CASSSLGEWTDTQYF.

The chain has TRBV10-2 and TRBJ2-7, with 8 positions matching TRBD1. Germline V gene sequence: CDR1 WSHSY, CDR2 SAAADI. Germline trimming cut 4 bases from V and 0 bases from J; bases unmatched to any gene: 2. This CDR3 is 14 amino acids long. The CDR3, as DNA: TGCGCCAGCAGTGTACAGGGGGGCTCCTACGAGCAGTACTTC. Protein sequence: CASSVQGGSYEQYF.

This chain uses TRBV24-1 with TRBJ2-7, with TRBD1 identical over 8 bases. Germline-derived CDR1 and CDR2 are KGHDR and SFDVKD. V lost 8 bases to trimming and J lost 3 bases; unmatched junction nucleotides: 5. This CDR3 is built from 13 residues. DNA of the CDR3: TGTGCCACCATGGAAGACAGGGGCTACGAGCAGTACTTC. Translated: CATMEDRGYEQYF.